The 8 T cell receptor beta chains in this list originate from one sample, sequenced in a study of OX40 agonist ivuxolimab in advanced cancers. The data were produced by immunoSEQ multiplex PCR, yet TCRdb's version contains in-frame clones alone and is incomplete. The sample has 25,000 to 35,000 clones, 87% seen once. The sequenced sample was CD4+ or CD8+ T cells sorted from blood, obtained in a trial of the OX40 agonist ivuxolimab. These receptor sequences come from an adult with an advanced solid tumor such as melanoma, head and neck, liver or kidney cancer.

The V and J genes are TRBV4-1 and TRBJ2-7; 7 nucleotides match TRBD1. Germline-derived CDR1 and CDR2 are MGHRA and YSYEKL. With 2 bases clipped from V and 2 bases from J, the junction kept 3 bases outside the gene matches. The CDR3 runs 14 residues. The CDR3 loop reads CASSQLTGAYEQYF. In DNA form, the CDR3 reads TGCGCCAGCAGCCAACTCACAGGGGCCTACGAGCAGTACTTC.

The V call is TRBV2, the J call TRBJ2-1; D could derive from TRBD1 or TRBD2 (5 bases each). Germline V CDR1 and CDR2: SNHLY, FYNNEI. With 7 bases removed from V and 5 bases from J, the gap between germline ends came to 21 bases. There are 16 residues in the CDR3. CDR3 in amino acids: CASIQTLTGLNNEQFF. The CDR3 region has the DNA TGTGCCAGCATCCAGACCCTAACGGGGCTTAACAATGAGCAGTTCTTC.

This clone was detected only a few times. The rearrangement joins TRBV28 to TRBJ2-5, with D possibly being TRBD2 (5 bases). V was clipped by 7 bases and J by 7 bases, with 13 bases between them. In germline, CDR1 is MDHEN, CDR2 SYDVKM. The CDR3 runs 12 residues. As DNA, the CDR3 is TGTGCCAGCACCCCGCCCCGGGGGACCCAGTACTTC. Encoded protein: CASTPPRGTQYF.

This chain joins TRBV5-1 and TRBJ2-5, with 14 bases identical to TRBD2. This CDR3 is built from 16 residues. Germline V CDR1 and CDR2: SGHRS, YFSETQ. Germline trimming cut 4 bases from V and 5 bases from J; bases unmatched to any gene: 7. CDR3 nucleotides: TGCGCCAGCAGCGTTGGGACTAGCGGGAGCCGGGAGACCCAGTACTTC. This gives the protein CASSVGTSGSRETQYF.

This clone was seen a handful of times. V and J are TRBV5-1 and TRBJ2-7, with 9 bases that match TRBD2. This CDR3 has 15 amino acids. Germline CDR1 is SGHRS and CDR2 is YFSETQ. The V gene end was trimmed by 3 bases and the J gene end by 5 bases; junction bases not matched to a gene: 9. The CDR3 reads CASSSYSGSANEQYF. The CDR3 DNA sequence: TGCGCCAGCAGCTCCTATAGCGGGAGCGCGAACGAGCAGTACTTC. Drawing the rest from reference TRBV5-1 and TRBJ2-7, the complete variable domain is KAGVTQTPRYLIKTRGQQVTLSCSPISGHRSVSWYQQTPGQGLQFLFEYFSETQRNKGNFPGRFSGRQFSNSRSEMNVSTLELGDSALYLCASSSYSGSANEQYFGPGTRLTVT.

The chain is built from TRBV27 and TRBJ2-5; 12 bases agree with TRBD1. The CDR3 has 15 amino acids. Losses at the gene ends were 0 bases for V and 12 bases for J; bases not matched to a gene: 8. Germline V gene data show CDR1 as MNHEY and CDR2 as SMNVEV (reference sequence). The CDR3 bases are TGTGCCAGCAGTTTATCGGGGACAGGGGGCTCCGATGAGTACTTC. Translated: CASSLSGTGGSDEYF.

V and J are TRBV9 and TRBJ2-3; D call uncertain. Trimming cost V 1 base and J 0 bases, with 6 bases left between them. There are 14 residues in the CDR3. Germline lookup yields CDR1 SGDLS and CDR2 YYNGEE. In DNA, the CDR3 is TGTGCCAGCAGCGTATCAGGAAGCACAGATACGCAGTATTTT. It specifies CASSVSGSTDTQYF.

The chain recombines TRBV5-4 with TRBJ2-7, with 14 bases fitting TRBD2. The junction had 4 bases not matched to a gene; V was cut back by 4 bases and J by 4 bases. In germline, CDR1 is SGHNT, CDR2 YYREEE (reference sequence). CDR3 size: 15 residues. The CDR3 loop is CASSHGTSGSYEQYF. In nucleotides, the CDR3 is TGTGCCAGCAGCCACGGGACTAGCGGGAGTTACGAGCAGTACTTC.